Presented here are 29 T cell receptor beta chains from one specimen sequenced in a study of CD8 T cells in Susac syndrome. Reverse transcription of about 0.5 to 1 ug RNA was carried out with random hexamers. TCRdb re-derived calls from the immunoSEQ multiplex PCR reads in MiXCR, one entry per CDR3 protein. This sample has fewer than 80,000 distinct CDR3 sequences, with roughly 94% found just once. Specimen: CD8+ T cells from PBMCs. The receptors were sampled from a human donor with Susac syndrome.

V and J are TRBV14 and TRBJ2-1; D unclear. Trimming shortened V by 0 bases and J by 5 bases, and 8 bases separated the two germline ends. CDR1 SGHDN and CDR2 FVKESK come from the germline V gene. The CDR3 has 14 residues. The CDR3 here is CASSQEWLNNEQFF. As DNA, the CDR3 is TGTGCCAGCAGCCAAGAGTGGCTAAACAATGAGCAGTTCTTC. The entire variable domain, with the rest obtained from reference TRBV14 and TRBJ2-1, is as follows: EAGVTQFPSHSVIEKGQTVTLRCDPISGHDNLYWYRRVMGKEIKFLLHFVKESKQDESGMPNNRFLAERTGGTYSTLKVQPAELEDSGVYFCASSQEWLNNEQFFGPGTRLTVL.

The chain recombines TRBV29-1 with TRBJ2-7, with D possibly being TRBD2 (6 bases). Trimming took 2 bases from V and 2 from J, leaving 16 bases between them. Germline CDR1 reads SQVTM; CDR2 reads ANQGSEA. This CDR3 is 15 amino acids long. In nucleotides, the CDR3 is TGCAGCGTTGAACTGGAGGGGCGGCCCACCTACGAGCAGTACTTC. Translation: CSVELEGRPTYEQYF.

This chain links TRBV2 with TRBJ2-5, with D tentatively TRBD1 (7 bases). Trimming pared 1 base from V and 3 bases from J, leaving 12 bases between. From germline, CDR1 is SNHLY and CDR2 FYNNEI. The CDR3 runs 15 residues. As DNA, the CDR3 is TGTGCCAGCAGTGAAGTGACAGGGACTGAAGAGACCCAGTACTTC. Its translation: CASSEVTGTEETQYF.

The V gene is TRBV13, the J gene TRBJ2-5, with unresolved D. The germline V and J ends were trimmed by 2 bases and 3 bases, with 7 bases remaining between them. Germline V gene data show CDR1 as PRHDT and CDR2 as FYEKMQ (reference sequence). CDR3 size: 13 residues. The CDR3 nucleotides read TGTGCCAGCAGCTTAATGGGAAAAGAGACCCAGTACTTC. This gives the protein CASSLMGKETQYF. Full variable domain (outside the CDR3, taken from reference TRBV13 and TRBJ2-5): AAGVIQSPRHLIKEKRETATLKCYPIPRHDTVYWYQQGPGQDPQFLISFYEKMQSDKGSIPDRFSAQQFSDYHSELNMSSLELGDSALYFCASSLMGKETQYFGPGTRLLVL.

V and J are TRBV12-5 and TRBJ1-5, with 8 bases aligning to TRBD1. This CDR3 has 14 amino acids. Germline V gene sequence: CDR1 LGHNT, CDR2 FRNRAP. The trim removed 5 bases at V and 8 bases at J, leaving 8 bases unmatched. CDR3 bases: TGTGCTAGTGGTACCATACAGGGGGGGAAGCCCCAGCATTTT. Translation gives CASGTIQGGKPQHF.

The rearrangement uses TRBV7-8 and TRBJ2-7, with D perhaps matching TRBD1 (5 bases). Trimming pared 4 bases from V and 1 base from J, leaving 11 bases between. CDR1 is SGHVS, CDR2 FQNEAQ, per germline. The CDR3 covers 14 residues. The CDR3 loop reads CASSSLQGSYEQYF. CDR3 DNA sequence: TGTGCCAGCAGCTCCCTCCAGGGATCCTACGAGCAGTACTTC.

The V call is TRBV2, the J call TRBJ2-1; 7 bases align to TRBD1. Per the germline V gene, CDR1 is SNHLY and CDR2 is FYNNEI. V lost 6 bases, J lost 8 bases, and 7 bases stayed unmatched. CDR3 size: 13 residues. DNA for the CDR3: TGTGCCAGCAGAGATAGAGGGACAGATGAGCAGTTCTTC. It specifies CASRDRGTDEQFF.

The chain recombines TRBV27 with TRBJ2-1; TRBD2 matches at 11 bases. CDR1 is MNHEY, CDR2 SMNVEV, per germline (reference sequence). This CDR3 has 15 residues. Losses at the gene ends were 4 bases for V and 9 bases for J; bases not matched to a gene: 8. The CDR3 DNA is TGTGCCAGCAGTTCGGGGACTAGCGGCGGCTCTGAGCAGTTCTTC. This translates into CASSSGTSGGSEQFF.

The CDR3 DNA reads TGCAGTGCTAGAAAGGCCGGGTCCTACGAGCAGTACTTC. Amino acid sequence: CSARKAGSYEQYF. The rearrangement joins TRBV20-1 to TRBJ2-7; unclear D gene. The CDR3 length is 13 residues. V was trimmed by 2 bases and J by 1 base, leaving 9 bases between them. Germline values: CDR1 DFQATT, CDR2 SNEGSKA (reference sequence).

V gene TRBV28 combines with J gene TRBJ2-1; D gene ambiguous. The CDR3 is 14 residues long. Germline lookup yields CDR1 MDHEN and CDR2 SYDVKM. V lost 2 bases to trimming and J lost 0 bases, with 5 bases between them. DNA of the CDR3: TGTGCCAGCAGTTTAGTAGACTCCTACAATGAGCAGTTCTTC. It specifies CASSLVDSYNEQFF.

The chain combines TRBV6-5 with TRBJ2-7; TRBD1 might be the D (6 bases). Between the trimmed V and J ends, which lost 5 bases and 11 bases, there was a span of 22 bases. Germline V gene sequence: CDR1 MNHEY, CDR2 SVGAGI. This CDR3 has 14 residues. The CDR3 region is CASSPYANREGKYF. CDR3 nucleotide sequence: TGTGCCAGCAGTCCCTATGCTAACAGGGAAGGAAAGTACTTC.

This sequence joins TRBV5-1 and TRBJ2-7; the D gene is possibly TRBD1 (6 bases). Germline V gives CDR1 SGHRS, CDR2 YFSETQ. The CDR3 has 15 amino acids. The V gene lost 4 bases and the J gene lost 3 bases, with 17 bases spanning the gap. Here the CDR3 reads CASSPNRDNNYEQYF. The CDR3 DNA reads TGCGCCAGCAGCCCGAACCGGGACAACAACTACGAGCAGTACTTC.

CDR3 sequence reads: CASSHGGRDVGEQFF. CDR3 bases: TGTGCCAGCAGTCACGGGGGCAGGGATGTGGGTGAGCAGTTCTTC. The chain combines TRBV6-5 with TRBJ2-1, with D tentatively TRBD1 or TRBD2 (6 bases each). The germline V gene encodes CDR1 MNHEY and CDR2 SVGAGI. The CDR3 runs to 15 residues. V lost 5 bases, J lost 9 bases, and 20 bases lay in between.

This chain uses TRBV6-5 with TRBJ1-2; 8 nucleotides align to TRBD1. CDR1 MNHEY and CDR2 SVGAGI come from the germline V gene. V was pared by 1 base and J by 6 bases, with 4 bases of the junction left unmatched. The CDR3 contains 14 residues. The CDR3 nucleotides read TGTGCCAGCAGTTACTGGCAGGGGGCGGATGGCTACACCTTC. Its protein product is CASSYWQGADGYTF.

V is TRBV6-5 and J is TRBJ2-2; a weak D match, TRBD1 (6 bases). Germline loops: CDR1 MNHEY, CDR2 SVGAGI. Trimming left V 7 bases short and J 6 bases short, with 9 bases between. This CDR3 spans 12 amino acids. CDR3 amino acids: CASNSGAGELFF. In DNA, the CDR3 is TGTGCCAGCAACTCAGGGGCCGGGGAGCTGTTTTTT.

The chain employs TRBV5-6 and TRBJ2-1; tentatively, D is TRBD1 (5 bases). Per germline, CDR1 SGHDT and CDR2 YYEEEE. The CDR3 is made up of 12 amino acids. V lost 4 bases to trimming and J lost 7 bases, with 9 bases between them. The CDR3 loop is CASSAGLNEQFF. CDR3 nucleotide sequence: TGTGCCAGCAGCGCAGGGTTGAATGAGCAGTTCTTC. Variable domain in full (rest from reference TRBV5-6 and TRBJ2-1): DAGVTQSPTHLIKTRGQQVTLRCSPKSGHDTVSWYQQALGQGPQFIFQYYEEEERQRGNFPDRFSGHQFPNYSSELNVNALLLGDSALYLCASSAGLNEQFFGPGTRLTVL.

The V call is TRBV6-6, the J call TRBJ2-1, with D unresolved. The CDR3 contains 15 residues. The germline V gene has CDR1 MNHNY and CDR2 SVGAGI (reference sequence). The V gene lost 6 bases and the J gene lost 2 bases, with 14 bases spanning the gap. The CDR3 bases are TGTGCCAGCAGCCCCATCAACGGAGCCTACAATGAGCAGTTCTTC. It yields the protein CASSPINGAYNEQFF.

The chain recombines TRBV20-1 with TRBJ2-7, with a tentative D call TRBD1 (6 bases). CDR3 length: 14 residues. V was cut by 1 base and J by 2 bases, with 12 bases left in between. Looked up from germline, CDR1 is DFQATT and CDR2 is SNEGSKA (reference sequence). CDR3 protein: CSARGLQGTYEQYF. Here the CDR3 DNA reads TGCAGTGCTAGAGGTTTACAGGGCACCTACGAGCAGTACTTC.

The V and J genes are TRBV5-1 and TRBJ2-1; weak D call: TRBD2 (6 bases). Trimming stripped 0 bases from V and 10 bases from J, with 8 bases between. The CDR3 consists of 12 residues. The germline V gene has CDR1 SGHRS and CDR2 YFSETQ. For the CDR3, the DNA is TGCGCCAGCAGCTTGGAGGGGAGGGAGCAGTTCTTC. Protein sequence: CASSLEGREQFF.

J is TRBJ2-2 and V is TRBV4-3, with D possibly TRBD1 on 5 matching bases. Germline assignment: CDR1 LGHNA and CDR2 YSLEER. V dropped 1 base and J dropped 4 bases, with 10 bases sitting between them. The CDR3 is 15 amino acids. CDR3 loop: CASSQGRRVTGELFF. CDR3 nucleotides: TGCGCCAGCAGCCAAGGCCGCAGGGTCACCGGGGAGCTGTTTTTT.

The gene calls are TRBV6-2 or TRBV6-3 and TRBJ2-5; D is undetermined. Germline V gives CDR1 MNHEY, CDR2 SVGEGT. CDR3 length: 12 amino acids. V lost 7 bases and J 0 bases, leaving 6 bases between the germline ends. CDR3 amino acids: CASTGYQETQYF. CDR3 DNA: TGTGCCAGCACCGGGTACCAAGAGACCCAGTACTTC.

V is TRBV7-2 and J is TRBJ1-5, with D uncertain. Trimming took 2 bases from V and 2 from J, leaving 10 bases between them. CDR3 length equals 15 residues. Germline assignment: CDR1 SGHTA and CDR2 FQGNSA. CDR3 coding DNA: TGTGCCAGCAGCTTATGGGAGGAGGGCAATCAGCCCCAGCATTTT. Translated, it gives CASSLWEEGNQPQHF.

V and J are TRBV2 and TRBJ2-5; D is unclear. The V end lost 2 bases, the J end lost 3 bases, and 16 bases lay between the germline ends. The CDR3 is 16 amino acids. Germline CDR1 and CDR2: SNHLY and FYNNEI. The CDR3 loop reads CASSELLVGSEETQYF. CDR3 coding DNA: TGTGCCAGCAGTGAATTGTTAGTTGGTTCGGAAGAGACCCAGTACTTC.

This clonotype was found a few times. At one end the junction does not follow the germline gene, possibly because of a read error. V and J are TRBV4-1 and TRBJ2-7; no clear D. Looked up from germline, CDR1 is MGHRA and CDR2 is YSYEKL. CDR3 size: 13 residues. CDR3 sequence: CASSQDQGYEQYF. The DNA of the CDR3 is TGTGCCAGCAGCCAAGATCAAGGTTACGAGCAGTACTTC.

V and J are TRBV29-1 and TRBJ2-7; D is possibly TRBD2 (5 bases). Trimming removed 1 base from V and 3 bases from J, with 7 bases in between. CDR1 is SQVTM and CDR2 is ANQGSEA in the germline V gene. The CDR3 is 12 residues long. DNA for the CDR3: TGCAGCGTTGAAGGTGGAGGCTACGAGCAGTACTTC. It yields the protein CSVEGGGYEQYF.

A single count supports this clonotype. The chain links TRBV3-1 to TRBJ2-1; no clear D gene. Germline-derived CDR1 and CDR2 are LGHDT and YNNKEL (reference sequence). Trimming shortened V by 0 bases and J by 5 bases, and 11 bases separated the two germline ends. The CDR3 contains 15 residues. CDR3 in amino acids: CASSQESYGDNEQFF. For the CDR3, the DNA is TGTGCCAGCAGCCAAGAATCTTACGGTGACAATGAGCAGTTCTTC.

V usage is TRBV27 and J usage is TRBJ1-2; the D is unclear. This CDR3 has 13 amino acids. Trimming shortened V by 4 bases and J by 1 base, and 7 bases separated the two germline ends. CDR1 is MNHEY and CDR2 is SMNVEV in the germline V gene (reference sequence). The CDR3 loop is CASSWNVNYGYTF. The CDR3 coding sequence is TGTGCCAGCAGTTGGAACGTTAACTATGGCTACACCTTC.

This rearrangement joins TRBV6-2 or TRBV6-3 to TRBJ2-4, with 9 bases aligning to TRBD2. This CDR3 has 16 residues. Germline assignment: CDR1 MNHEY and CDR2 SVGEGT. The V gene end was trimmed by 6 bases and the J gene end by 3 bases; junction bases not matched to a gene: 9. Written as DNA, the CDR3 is TGTGCCAGCAGCCCAAGCGGGGGGCTGGGCAAAAACATTCAGTACTTC. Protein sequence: CASSPSGGLGKNIQYF.

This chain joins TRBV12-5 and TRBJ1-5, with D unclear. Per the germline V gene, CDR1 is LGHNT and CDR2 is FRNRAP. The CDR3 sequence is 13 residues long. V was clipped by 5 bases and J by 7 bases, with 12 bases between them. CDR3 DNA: TGTGCTAGTGGTCACTCCGCCAACCAGCCCCAGCATTTT. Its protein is CASGHSANQPQHF.